Listed below are T cell receptor beta chains from one sample, sequenced in a study of radiotherapy plus CTLA-4 blockade in lung cancer. Only in-frame clones appear in the TCRdb table, and some are missing; sequencing was by immunoSEQ multiplex PCR. In the table there are under 35,000 clones, over 60% of which are singletons. The source was peripheral blood, collected from a patient treated with radiotherapy plus ipilimumab. The receptors stem from a human donor with non-small cell lung cancer whose response to radiotherapy plus ipilimumab could not be evaluated. Each CDR3 is given with its conserved first and last residue. D genes are given only for firm matches. Size values are once, few and many counts, or a class for expanded clones, and some rows have none.

v_call: TRBV19; j_call: TRBJ2-2; clone_size: NA; d_call: TRBD1; cdr3_nt: TGTGCCAGTAGCGGTAGACAGGGGGCCAACGGGGAGCTGTTTTTT; cdr3_aa: CASSGRQGANGELFF
v_call: TRBV18; j_call: TRBJ1-2; clone_size: NA; d_call: TRBD1; cdr3_nt: TGTGCCAGCTCACCATCCGGACAGGGGATAATGGACTATGGCTACACCTTC; cdr3_aa: CASSPSGQGIMDYGYTF
v_call: TRBV7-8; j_call: TRBJ2-7; clone_size: NA; d_call: TRBD2; cdr3_nt: TGTGCCAGCAGCCGACTAGCAACCTCCTCCTACGAGCAGTACTTC; cdr3_aa: CASSRLATSSYEQYF
v_call: TRBV10-1; j_call: TRBJ2-7; clone_size: NA; d_call: NA; cdr3_nt: TGCGCCAGCAGTGCCTCCTCGACAGGACGTCTGGAGCAGTACTTC; cdr3_aa: CASSASSTGRLEQYF
v_call: TRBV11-3; j_call: TRBJ2-1; clone_size: NA; d_call: NA; cdr3_nt: TGTGCCAGCAGCTTAGCGGAGAGCTCCTACAATGAGCAGTTCTTC; cdr3_aa: CASSLAESSYNEQFF
v_call: TRBV29-1; j_call: TRBJ1-1; clone_size: NA; d_call: NA; cdr3_nt: TGCAGCGTTGAACCCAGGGGAAGCACTGAAGCTTTCTTT; cdr3_aa: CSVEPRGSTEAFF
v_call: TRBV28; j_call: TRBJ2-7; clone_size: NA; d_call: NA; cdr3_nt: TGTGCCAGCAGTTTCGACTACACTGGCTCGCAGTACTTC; cdr3_aa: CASSFDYTGSQYF
v_call: TRBV2; j_call: TRBJ2-2; clone_size: NA; d_call: TRBD2; cdr3_nt: TGTGCCAGCAGTGTGGTAGCGGGAGGTATAAACACCGGGGAGCTGTTTTTT; cdr3_aa: CASSVVAGGINTGELFF
v_call: TRBV28; j_call: TRBJ1-4; clone_size: NA; d_call: NA; cdr3_nt: TGTGCCAGCAACAGGGCCCTTGGAGAAAAACTGTTTTTT; cdr3_aa: CASNRALGEKLFF
v_call: TRBV7-2; j_call: TRBJ2-2; clone_size: NA; d_call: TRBD2; cdr3_nt: TGTGCCAGCAGCTCTAGCCGTGCTAGCGGGAGTACCGGGGAGCTGTTTTTT; cdr3_aa: CASSSSRASGSTGELFF
v_call: TRBV7-8; j_call: TRBJ2-3; clone_size: NA; d_call: TRBD2; cdr3_nt: TGTGCCAGCAGCTTAGTTGGGCGGGGGAATACGCAGTATTTT; cdr3_aa: CASSLVGRGNTQYF
v_call: TRBV27; j_call: TRBJ2-2; clone_size: once; d_call: NA; cdr3_nt: TGTGCCAGCAGTTATAAGAACACCGGGGAGCTGTTTTTT; cdr3_aa: CASSYKNTGELFF
v_call: TRBV5-1; j_call: TRBJ2-1; clone_size: NA; d_call: NA; cdr3_nt: TGCGCCAGCAGCCGCCCCGCCCTGAGCTCCTACAATGAGCAGTTCTTC; cdr3_aa: CASSRPALSSYNEQFF
v_call: TRBV10-2; j_call: TRBJ2-1; clone_size: NA; d_call: NA; cdr3_nt: TGCGCCAGCAGTGGTTACAAACAACAGTTCTTC; cdr3_aa: CASSGYKQQFF
v_call: TRBV4-3; j_call: TRBJ2-7; clone_size: NA; d_call: NA; cdr3_nt: TGCGCCAGCAGCCTCGCCAGTGAGAGGGCGTACTTC; cdr3_aa: CASSLASERAYF
v_call: TRBV4-1; j_call: TRBJ2-1; clone_size: NA; d_call: TRBD2; cdr3_nt: TGCGCCAGCAGCCAAGGGGGGGCGGGACTAGCCTTCAATGAGCAGTTCTTC; cdr3_aa: CASSQGGAGLAFNEQFF
v_call: TRBV7-2; j_call: TRBJ1-2; clone_size: NA; d_call: TRBD1; cdr3_nt: TGTGCCAGCAGCAGGGGACAGGAGCTCTATGGCTACACCTTC; cdr3_aa: CASSRGQELYGYTF
v_call: TRBV5-4; j_call: TRBJ2-3; clone_size: NA; d_call: TRBD2; cdr3_nt: TGTGCCAGCAGCTTACCCGGTGCTAGCGGGAGCACAGATACGCAGTATTTT; cdr3_aa: CASSLPGASGSTDTQYF
v_call: TRBV28; j_call: TRBJ2-1; clone_size: once; d_call: TRBD2; cdr3_nt: TGTGCCAGCAGTTTAGCCGGCCTGGCGGGAGGAATAGTTGAGCAGTTCTTC; cdr3_aa: CASSLAGLAGGIVEQFF
v_call: TRBV10-3; j_call: TRBJ2-7; clone_size: NA; d_call: NA; cdr3_nt: TGTGCCAGCAGCCGCGAGATAGGTGTCAGGGGTTACGAGCAGTACTTC; cdr3_aa: CASSREIGVRGYEQYF
v_call: TRBV19; j_call: TRBJ2-1; clone_size: NA; d_call: NA; cdr3_nt: TGTGCCAGTAGTATCGTATGGCGGGCCTCCTACAATGAGCAGTTCTTC; cdr3_aa: CASSIVWRASYNEQFF
v_call: TRBV28; j_call: TRBJ1-6; clone_size: NA; d_call: NA; cdr3_nt: TGTGCCAGCAGTTTTGTTAGTAATTCACCCCTCCACTTT; cdr3_aa: CASSFVSNSPLHF
v_call: TRBV5-4; j_call: TRBJ2-1; clone_size: NA; d_call: TRBD2; cdr3_nt: TGTGCCAGCAGCTTGGGGGCTAGCGGGACCTACAATGAGCAGTTCTTC; cdr3_aa: CASSLGASGTYNEQFF
v_call: TRBV4-1; j_call: TRBJ2-3; clone_size: NA; d_call: NA; cdr3_nt: TGCGCCAGCAGCCAAGAGAAGTCCGGGGGGCGTACAGATACGCAGTATTTT; cdr3_aa: CASSQEKSGGRTDTQYF
v_call: TRBV6-1; j_call: TRBJ2-5; clone_size: once; d_call: TRBD2; cdr3_nt: TGTGCCAGCAGTGAACCTGGACTAGCGGGAGCAACTCCAGAGACCCAGTACTTC; cdr3_aa: CASSEPGLAGATPETQYF
v_call: TRBV18; j_call: TRBJ2-7; clone_size: few; d_call: NA; cdr3_nt: TGTGCCAGCTCACCTTCATCCCGGAGGTACGAGCAGTACTTC; cdr3_aa: CASSPSSRRYEQYF
v_call: TRBV6-5; j_call: TRBJ2-7; clone_size: NA; d_call: NA; cdr3_nt: TGTGCCAGTATCAGGGTCTACGAGCAGTACTTC; cdr3_aa: CASIRVYEQYF
v_call: TRBV5-6; j_call: TRBJ2-7; clone_size: NA; d_call: NA; cdr3_nt: TGTGCCAGCAGCTGGGGGCCCAGTTCCGCCCCCAACGAGCAGTACTTC; cdr3_aa: CASSWGPSSAPNEQYF
v_call: TRBV7-9; j_call: TRBJ2-3; clone_size: NA; d_call: NA; cdr3_nt: TGTGCCAGCAGCCTCCCGGGAAGTCACACAGATACGCAGTATTTT; cdr3_aa: CASSLPGSHTDTQYF
v_call: TRBV5-4; j_call: TRBJ1-1; clone_size: NA; d_call: TRBD1; cdr3_nt: TGTGCCAGCACCGGACAGGGGACGATGAACACTGAAGCTTTCTTT; cdr3_aa: CASTGQGTMNTEAFF
v_call: TRBV10-3; j_call: TRBJ1-6; clone_size: NA; d_call: NA; cdr3_nt: TGTGCCATCAGTTCGGACTCGGGTTCACCCCTCCACTTT; cdr3_aa: CAISSDSGSPLHF
v_call: TRBV6-9; j_call: TRBJ2-7; clone_size: few; d_call: TRBD2; cdr3_nt: TGTGCCAGTAAGCGGGACCCCCGGGGGGAGCAGTACTTC; cdr3_aa: CASKRDPRGEQYF
v_call: TRBV5-5; j_call: TRBJ2-7; clone_size: NA; d_call: TRBD1; cdr3_nt: TGTGCCAGCAGCTTGGTTGTGTTTCGGGACAGAAGCTCCTACGAGCAGTACTTC; cdr3_aa: CASSLVVFRDRSSYEQYF
v_call: TRBV19; j_call: TRBJ2-1; clone_size: NA; d_call: TRBD2; cdr3_nt: TGTGCCAGTAGTACCGTGCCGGGACTAGCACCCTACAATGAGCAGTTCTTC; cdr3_aa: CASSTVPGLAPYNEQFF
v_call: TRBV5-1; j_call: TRBJ2-7; clone_size: NA; d_call: TRBD2; cdr3_nt: TGCGCCAGCAGCTGGACTAGCGGGAGGGCGGGGTACGAGCAGTACTTC; cdr3_aa: CASSWTSGRAGYEQYF
v_call: TRBV7-2; j_call: TRBJ2-3; clone_size: NA; d_call: NA; cdr3_nt: TGTGCCAGCAGCTTGAACGCGGGGGATACGCAGTATTTT; cdr3_aa: CASSLNAGDTQYF
v_call: TRBV6-1; j_call: TRBJ2-3; clone_size: NA; d_call: NA; cdr3_nt: TGTGCCAGCAGTGTCCCGGGTTTGGATACGCAGTATTTT; cdr3_aa: CASSVPGLDTQYF
v_call: TRBV28; j_call: TRBJ2-6; clone_size: NA; d_call: TRBD1; cdr3_nt: TGTGCCAGCAGTTCCGTTGGGACAGGGGGCCTTGGGGCCAACGTCCTGACTTTC; cdr3_aa: CASSSVGTGGLGANVLTF
v_call: TRBV6-5; j_call: TRBJ2-7; clone_size: NA; d_call: TRBD2; cdr3_nt: TGTGCCAGCAGTTACTCCTACGGGGGGAGCTCCTACGAGCAGTACTTC; cdr3_aa: CASSYSYGGSSYEQYF